The rows below give T cell receptor beta chains drawn from one sample of a study of cytotoxic CD8 clonotypes in ibrutinib-treated CLL. Profiled with immunoSEQ multiplex PCR; TCRdb holds only in-frame clones, not every one. The table shows a few hundred thousand clones, with 60% to 80% occurring only once. This specimen consisted of PBMCs, obtained after 36 months of ibrutinib treatment. The receptors stem from a human donor with chronic lymphocytic leukemia. CDR3s leave out the opening cysteine and the closing phenylalanine or tryptophan. Fields, in order: CDR3 length, J gene, V gene, CDR3 protein.

cdr3_length: 12
j_call: TRBJ1-5
v_call: TRBV4-2
cdr3_aa: ASSPGQGNQPQH

cdr3_length: 11
j_call: TRBJ1-2
v_call: TRBV18
cdr3_aa: ASSPRDTYGYT

cdr3_length: 11
j_call: TRBJ1-6
v_call: TRBV5-6
cdr3_aa: ASSFGRGSPLH

cdr3_length: 16
j_call: TRBJ2-2
v_call: TRBV9
cdr3_aa: ASSVFGTSGVGTGELF

cdr3_length: 13
j_call: TRBJ1-4
v_call: TRBV6-1
cdr3_aa: ASSEVRRSNEKLF

cdr3_length: 12
j_call: TRBJ1-3
v_call: TRBV12-5
cdr3_aa: ASGPTETGNTIY

cdr3_length: 11
j_call: TRBJ1-2
v_call: TRBV9
cdr3_aa: ASSPRGGVRWA

cdr3_length: 17
j_call: TRBJ1-6
v_call: TRBV11-2
cdr3_aa: ASSLRVVRRQGPNSPLH

cdr3_length: 11
j_call: TRBJ2-1
v_call: TRBV6-4
cdr3_aa: ASSIWVEGEQF

cdr3_length: 13
j_call: TRBJ1-2
v_call: TRBV4-2
cdr3_aa: ASSQENSGNYGYT

cdr3_length: 12
j_call: TRBJ1-1
v_call: TRBV19
cdr3_aa: ASSLLPGNTEAF

cdr3_length: 14
j_call: TRBJ1-2
v_call: TRBV6-1
cdr3_aa: ASSELFALGSYGYT

cdr3_length: 12
j_call: TRBJ2-7
v_call: TRBV4-1
cdr3_aa: ASSQGTIAYEQY

cdr3_length: 13
j_call: TRBJ2-1
v_call: TRBV15
cdr3_aa: ATSRRTSGGGEQF

cdr3_length: 14
j_call: TRBJ2-7
v_call: TRBV19
cdr3_aa: ASSIELTGLLGEQY

cdr3_length: 12
j_call: TRBJ2-7
v_call: TRBV11-2
cdr3_aa: ASSSDRGSYEQY

cdr3_length: 13
j_call: TRBJ2-7
v_call: TRBV9
cdr3_aa: ASSVNGQLTYEQY

cdr3_length: 13
j_call: TRBJ2-3
v_call: TRBV5-1
cdr3_aa: ASSIASGRTDTQY

cdr3_length: 9
j_call: TRBJ1-1
v_call: TRBV12-5
cdr3_aa: ASGLGAEAF

cdr3_length: 10
j_call: TRBJ2-3
v_call: TRBV9
cdr3_aa: ASSVGADTQY

cdr3_length: 15
j_call: TRBJ2-1
v_call: TRBV7-6
cdr3_aa: ASSRPLAGGLYNEQF

cdr3_length: 13
j_call: TRBJ2-1
v_call: TRBV11-1
cdr3_aa: ASSLMAGRDNEQF

cdr3_length: 16
j_call: TRBJ2-5
v_call: TRBV7-8
cdr3_aa: ASSLPRLGDLEEETQY

cdr3_length: 12
j_call: TRBJ2-3
v_call: TRBV18
cdr3_aa: ASSPSTATDTQY

cdr3_length: 12
j_call: TRBJ1-1
v_call: TRBV9
cdr3_aa: ASSVAARNTEAF

cdr3_length: 11
j_call: TRBJ2-7
v_call: TRBV2
cdr3_aa: ASSRTGVYEQY

cdr3_length: 11
j_call: TRBJ1-2
v_call: TRBV9
cdr3_aa: ASSARQGFGYT

cdr3_length: 14
j_call: TRBJ2-5
v_call: TRBV23-1
cdr3_aa: ASSRLPDRRRETQY

cdr3_length: 14
j_call: TRBJ2-3
v_call: TRBV7-2
cdr3_aa: ASSLADRGRGDTQY

cdr3_length: 12
j_call: TRBJ2-7
v_call: TRBV4-1
cdr3_aa: ASSRGLPSYEQY

cdr3_length: 12
j_call: TRBJ2-5
v_call: TRBV10-1
cdr3_aa: ASSESGVTETQY

cdr3_length: 11
j_call: TRBJ1-1
v_call: TRBV6-1
cdr3_aa: ASSTGAGTEAF

cdr3_length: 12
j_call: TRBJ2-7
v_call: TRBV15
cdr3_aa: ATRLAGSSYEQY

cdr3_length: 14
j_call: TRBJ1-1
v_call: TRBV9
cdr3_aa: ASSVVAGGGRTEAF

cdr3_length: 13
j_call: TRBJ2-1
v_call: TRBV18
cdr3_aa: ASSPPISGTDEQF

cdr3_length: 11
j_call: TRBJ2-7
v_call: TRBV5-1
cdr3_aa: ASSSPGQPVLS

cdr3_length: 17
j_call: TRBJ1-1
v_call: TRBV5-6
cdr3_aa: ASSFTTLPFGPRNTEAF

cdr3_length: 10
j_call: TRBJ1-2
v_call: TRBV6-5
cdr3_aa: ASRTGDYGYT

cdr3_length: 11
j_call: TRBJ1-1
v_call: TRBV28
cdr3_aa: ASRRDGNTEAF

cdr3_length: 14
j_call: TRBJ2-2
v_call: TRBV7-7
cdr3_aa: ASSPLRGRHTGELF

cdr3_length: 13
j_call: TRBJ1-3
v_call: TRBV23-1
cdr3_aa: AIPSRGVSGNTIY

cdr3_length: 12
j_call: TRBJ2-5
v_call: TRBV29-1
cdr3_aa: SVTRVGTVATQY